This T cell receptor beta chain was recovered during a study of blood T cell repertoires in COVID-19. Study overall: From the United States, Italy and Spain came samples of acute and convalescent COVID-19.

Per the original data handling: It was from reference gene primer amplification that nucleated cell counts were estimated. The data were produced by immunoSEQ multiplex PCR, yet TCRdb's version contains in-frame clones alone and is incomplete. V, J and clone size are those of that table, while D and trimming were read from the DNA. The table has a few hundred thousand clones, around 91% seen once; the top ten hold approximately 1.2%. The CDR3 totals 15 residues. Trimming left V 5 bases short and J 0 bases short, with 13 bases between. Germline V gives CDR1 SGHRS, CDR2 YFSETQ. Allocation to cohorts depended on clinical history reported by the participants. Two negative PCRs, clearance, or symptom resolution were required of recovered Cohort 3 donors.

Sequenced input: PBMCs or T cells enriched from blood (not recorded which). This chain links TRBV5-1 with TRBJ2-3; D perhaps matches TRBD2 (6 bases). This sequence originates from a man in his thirties or forties who had recovered from COVID-19. CDR3 loop: CASRVSGASTDTQYF. The CDR3 DNA is TGCGCCAGCAGGGTTAGCGGAGCTAGCACAGATACGCAGTATTTT.